The 24 T cell receptor beta chains below all came from one sample that was sequenced in a study of control samples from healthy donors and cancer patients. Sequencing used immunoSEQ multiplex PCR; TCRdb keeps in-frame clones, though not all of them. The sample records around 250,000 clones, more than 65% being singletons. The sequenced sample consisted of PBMCs. The receptor source for this set is a woman aged 55 to 70 with lung cancer.

This clone was recorded a few times. The V gene is TRBV11-2, the J gene TRBJ2-1; possible D gene TRBD2, 5 bases. CDR3 length equals 15 residues. Germline V CDR1 and CDR2: SGHAT, FQNNGV. V lost 1 base, J lost 4 bases, and 11 bases lay in between. CDR3: CASSLASVAYNEQFF. The CDR3 DNA follows: TGTGCCAGCAGCTTAGCCAGCGTAGCGTACAATGAGCAGTTCTTC.

The rearrangement uses TRBV7-3 and TRBJ1-1, with D maybe TRBD1 (5 bases). The CDR3 is made up of 15 amino acids. CDR1 and CDR2 (germline): SGHTA, FQGTGA. V was shortened by 5 bases and J by 6 bases, with 19 bases between the two germline ends. The chain's CDR3 is CASSPSGGSGAEAFF. Written as DNA, the CDR3 is TGTGCCAGCAGCCCCTCGGGTGGGTCGGGGGCTGAAGCTTTCTTT.

The chain combines TRBV28 with TRBJ2-7; possible D gene TRBD2, 6 bases. V gave up 6 bases and J gave up 2 bases, with 8 bases separating them. The V gene's germline CDR1 is MDHEN and CDR2 SYDVKM. The CDR3 is 12 residues long. CDR3 nucleotide sequence: TGTGCCAGCAGGGCTAGCGCCTACGAGCAGTACTTC. This encodes CASRASAYEQYF.

The gene calls are TRBV19 and TRBJ2-7, with 8 bases that match TRBD1. Trimming took 4 bases from V and 2 from J; bases not matched to a gene: 7. The CDR3 sequence is 15 residues long. The V gene's germline CDR1 is LNHDA and CDR2 SQIVND (reference sequence). CDR3: CASSTGGTRTYEQYF. The CDR3 nucleotides are TGTGCCAGTAGTACAGGGGGCACTCGAACCTACGAGCAGTACTTC.

The chain links TRBV19 to TRBJ2-2; TRBD2 agrees at 10 bases. The CDR3 runs to 16 residues. With V trimmed by 2 bases and J by 4 bases, 4 bases remained unmatched. Germline lookup yields CDR1 LNHDA and CDR2 SQIVND (reference sequence). The CDR3 is CASSIPRTSGTGELFF. CDR3 coding DNA: TGTGCCAGTAGTATACCCCGGACTAGCGGCACCGGGGAGCTGTTTTTT.

This chain joins TRBV28 and TRBJ1-1; possible D gene TRBD1, 6 bases. There are 13 residues in the CDR3. The germline V gene has CDR1 MDHEN and CDR2 SYDVKM. Trimming cost V 2 bases and J 11 bases, with 15 bases left between them. Here the CDR3 reads CASSLRGARRAFF. DNA of the CDR3: TGTGCCAGCAGTTTAAGGGGGGCCAGACGGGCTTTCTTT.

The rearrangement links TRBV3-1 (or the pseudogene TRBV3-2) to TRBJ1-5; D may be TRBD1 (6 bases). The CDR3 extends over 14 amino acids. V was pared by 4 bases and J by 7 bases, with 14 bases between. The germline V gene encodes CDR1 LGHDT and CDR2 YNNKEL (reference sequence). This CDR3 reads CASSPLQGGQPQHF. Here the CDR3 DNA reads TGTGCCAGCAGCCCTTTACAGGGCGGACAGCCCCAGCATTTT.

The rearrangement joins TRBV27 to TRBJ1-2; 7 bases are shared with TRBD1. V lost 6 bases to trimming and J lost 6 bases; unmatched junction nucleotides: 7. Germline values: CDR1 MNHEY, CDR2 SMNVEV (reference sequence). The CDR3 consists of 13 residues. The CDR3 sequence: CASSPTGYHGYTF. CDR3 sequence (DNA): TGTGCCAGCAGCCCGACAGGGTACCATGGCTACACCTTC.

This clone was recorded once. The V call is TRBV7-8, the J call TRBJ1-3; D unclear. V was trimmed by 7 bases and J by 0 bases, leaving 13 bases between them. The CDR3 loop spans 15 amino acids. The germline V gene has CDR1 SGHVS and CDR2 FQNEAQ. The CDR3, as DNA: TGTGCCAGCACCCCTATGGGCGGCTCTGGAAACACCATATATTTT. Its protein product is CASTPMGGSGNTIYF.

In regard to this clone: A much larger clonotype is one base distant, so this may be a read error. The rearrangement uses TRBV15 and TRBJ2-7, with D possibly matching TRBD1 (6 bases). This CDR3 has 14 amino acids. Germline V gene data show CDR1 as LNHNV and CDR2 as YYDKDF (reference sequence). The V end lost 0 bases, the J end lost 1 base, and 7 bases lay between the germline ends. CDR3 loop: CATSRDRGSYEQYF. The CDR3 DNA is TGTGCCACCAGCAGAGACAGGGGATCCTACGAGCAGTACTTC.

This clone was observed a single time. This chain joins TRBV7-2 and TRBJ1-1, with D possibly matching TRBD1 (6 bases). Trimming shortened V by 5 bases and J by 6 bases, and 22 bases separated the two germline ends. Looked up from germline, CDR1 is SGHTA and CDR2 is FQGNSA. The CDR3 extends over 16 amino acids. For the CDR3, the DNA is TGTGCCAGCAGCCCACTGGGAGAAACAGGGAGGGCTGAAGCTTTCTTT. This translates into CASSPLGETGRAEAFF.

This rearrangement joins TRBV25-1 to TRBJ2-5, with a possible D match to TRBD2 (6 bases). CDR3 length: 13 amino acids. CDR1 and CDR2 from the germline V gene are MGHDK and SYGVNS. Trimming removed 1 base at V and 9 bases at J, with 12 bases between. The CDR3 region has the DNA TGTGCCAGCAGTGAATCACCGGGGGAGCCCCAGTACTTC. It specifies CASSESPGEPQYF. Supplemented by reference TRBV25-1 and TRBJ2-5, the full variable domain reads EADIYQTPRYLVIGTGKKITLECSQTMGHDKMYWYQQDPGMELHLIHYSYGVNSTEKGDLSSESTVSRIRTEHFPLTLESARPSHTSQYLCASSESPGEPQYFGPGTRLLVL.

This chain connects TRBV5-1 to TRBJ2-4; the D gene is possibly TRBD1 (6 bases). The CDR3 has 15 residues. With 0 bases removed from V and 5 bases from J, the gap between germline ends came to 12 bases. Germline V gene data show CDR1 as SGHRS and CDR2 as YFSETQ. The CDR3 here is CASSLAYRQENIQYF. The CDR3 DNA reads as TGCGCCAGCAGCTTGGCTTACAGACAGGAAAACATTCAGTACTTC.

This clone was counted once. The same CDR3 can be traced to other DNA sequences in this sample. The J gene is TRBJ2-5, the V gene TRBV18, with D unclear. The CDR3 has 11 residues. Germline V gene data show CDR1 as KGHSH and CDR2 as LQKENI. The V gene lost 2 bases and the J gene lost 5 bases, with 3 bases spanning the gap. The CDR3 sequence is CASSPGETQYF. The CDR3 DNA is TGTGCCAGCTCACCAGGGGAGACCCAGTACTTC.

V is TRBV7-3 and J is TRBJ2-1, with a possible D match to TRBD2 (6 bases). CDR1 is SGHTA and CDR2 is FQGTGA in the germline V gene. CDR3 length equals 17 residues. V was clipped by 6 bases and J by 8 bases, with 26 bases between them. Written as DNA, the CDR3 is TGTGCCAGCAGGCCCCTTACCCGGGACTTGATGAAGGATGAGCAGTTCTTC. Its translation is CASRPLTRDLMKDEQFF.

The V and J genes are TRBV12-3 or TRBV12-4 and TRBJ1-5; unclear D gene. Trimming took 7 bases from V and 4 from J, leaving 11 bases between them. The CDR3 runs to 13 residues. CDR3: CASIQTGNQPQHF. CDR3 sequence (DNA): TGTGCCAGCATACAAACGGGGAATCAGCCCCAGCATTTT.

The V gene is TRBV7-3, the J gene TRBJ1-5, with a weak D call TRBD1 (5 bases). CDR1 is SGHTA, CDR2 FQGTGA, per germline. The CDR3 covers 15 residues. V gave up 5 bases and J gave up 3 bases, with 14 bases separating them. The CDR3 bases are TGTGCCAGCAGCCCGACGGACACTATCAATCAGCCCCAGCATTTT. Its translation is CASSPTDTINQPQHF.

J is TRBJ1-1 and V is TRBV19; maybe TRBD1 (5 bases). The germline V and J ends were trimmed by 6 bases and 1 base, with 18 bases remaining between them. Germline CDR1 is LNHDA and CDR2 is SQIVND (reference sequence). This CDR3 is 16 amino acids long. The CDR3 sequence: CASSQLPRQRNTEAFF. In DNA form, the CDR3 reads TGTGCCAGTAGCCAACTCCCTAGACAGCGGAACACTGAAGCTTTCTTT.

This sequence joins TRBV3-1 (or the pseudogene TRBV3-2) and TRBJ2-5; D is uncertain. From germline, CDR1 is LGHDT and CDR2 YNNKEL (reference sequence). The CDR3 is 12 amino acids. V was cut by 1 base and J by 4 bases, with 4 bases left in between. CDR3 DNA sequence: TGTGCCAGCAGCCAAGGCCTAGAGACCCAGTACTTC. It translates to CASSQGLETQYF.

The count of this clone is one. The chain carries TRBV2 and TRBJ2-6, with 10 bases aligning to TRBD1. CDR1 and CDR2 from the germline V gene are SNHLY and FYNNEI. There are 15 residues in the CDR3. Trimming cost V 6 bases and J 2 bases; bases outside gene matches: 1. The CDR3 DNA follows: TGTGCCAGCAGAGGACAGGGGGCTGGGGCCAACGTCCTGACTTTC. Its protein product is CASRGQGAGANVLTF.

This chain links TRBV7-3 with TRBJ2-3; 8 positions match TRBD1. Germline assignment: CDR1 SGHTA and CDR2 FQGTGA. Losses at the gene ends were 5 bases for V and 4 bases for J; bases not matched to a gene: 5. This CDR3 contains 14 residues. CDR3 loop: CASSPDRAPDTQYF. In DNA, the CDR3 is TGTGCCAGCAGCCCGGACAGGGCCCCAGATACGCAGTATTTT.

The chain is built from TRBV7-8 and TRBJ1-2; 11 bases map to TRBD1. Per germline, CDR1 SGHVS and CDR2 FQNEAQ. The CDR3 has 16 amino acids. The trim removed 5 bases at V and 5 bases at J, leaving 10 bases unmatched. The CDR3 here is CASSLGPGQGGYGYTF. The DNA of the CDR3 is TGTGCCAGCAGCCTAGGACCGGGACAGGGGGGGTATGGCTACACCTTC.

The genes are TRBV5-4 and TRBJ2-7; possible D gene TRBD2, 6 bases. This CDR3 contains 15 residues. Germline lookup yields CDR1 SGHNT and CDR2 YYREEE (reference sequence). V lost 2 bases to trimming and J lost 0 bases, with 12 bases between them. CDR3 residues: CASSLGGTSSYEQYF. CDR3 nucleotides: TGTGCCAGCAGCTTAGGAGGGACTTCCTCCTACGAGCAGTACTTC.

V usage is TRBV5-1 and J usage is TRBJ2-3; TRBD1 agrees at 10 bases. This CDR3 is built from 16 residues. In germline, CDR1 is SGHRS, CDR2 YFSETQ. Unmatched junction bases numbered 8, after V lost 3 bases and J lost 4 bases. CDR3 sequence reads: CASSSRDRGFPDTQYF. CDR3 nucleotides: TGCGCCAGCAGCTCCCGGGACAGGGGTTTTCCAGATACGCAGTATTTT.